This TCR beta chain is drawn from a study of molecular identifiers for immune sequencing clone quantification. Each CDR3 protein gets one entry after TCRdb re-called the PCR reads with MiXCR. Among about half a million distinct CDR3 sequences listed, about a fifth were seen once. This clonotype occurred many times. The sequencing sample was made of naive CD8+ T cells from blood, with Jurkat cell RNA spiked in. Subset: FACS-sorted CD8+CD4-CCR7+CD45RA+ naive T cells. This clonotype originated in a human donor in good health. Some libraries in this study had Jurkat cell RNA spiked in.

The CDR3 here is CASSASAQLNYGYTF. DNA for the CDR3: TGTGCCAGCAGTGCGTCGGCTCAACTTAACTATGGCTACACCTTC. This sequence joins TRBV2 and TRBJ1-2; D is ambiguous. From germline, CDR1 is SNHLY and CDR2 FYNNEI. CDR3 length equals 15 residues. The germline V and J ends were trimmed by 4 bases and 1 base, with 13 bases remaining between them.